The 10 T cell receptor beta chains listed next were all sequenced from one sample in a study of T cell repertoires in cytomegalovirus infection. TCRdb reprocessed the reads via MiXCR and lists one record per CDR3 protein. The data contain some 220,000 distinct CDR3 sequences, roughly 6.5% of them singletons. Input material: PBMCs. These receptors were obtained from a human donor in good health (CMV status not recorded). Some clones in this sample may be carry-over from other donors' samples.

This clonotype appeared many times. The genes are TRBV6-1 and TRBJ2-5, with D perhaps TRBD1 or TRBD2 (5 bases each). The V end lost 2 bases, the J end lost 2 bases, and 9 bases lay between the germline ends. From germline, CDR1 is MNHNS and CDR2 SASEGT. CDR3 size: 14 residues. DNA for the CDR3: TGTGCCAGCAGTGAAAGGGACGAACAAGAGACCCAGTACTTC. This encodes CASSERDEQETQYF.

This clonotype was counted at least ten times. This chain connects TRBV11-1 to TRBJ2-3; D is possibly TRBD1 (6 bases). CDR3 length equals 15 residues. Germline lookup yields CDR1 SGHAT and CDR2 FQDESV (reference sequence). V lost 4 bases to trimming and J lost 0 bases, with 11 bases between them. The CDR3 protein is CASSSPDSSTDTQYF. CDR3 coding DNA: TGTGCCAGCAGCTCCCCGGACAGCAGCACAGATACGCAGTATTTT.

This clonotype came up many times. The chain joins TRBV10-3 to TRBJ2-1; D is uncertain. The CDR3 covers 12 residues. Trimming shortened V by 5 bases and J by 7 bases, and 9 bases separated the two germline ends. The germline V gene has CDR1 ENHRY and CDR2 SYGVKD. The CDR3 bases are TGTGCCATCAGTTCGACTCAGAATGAGCAGTTCTTC. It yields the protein CAISSTQNEQFF.

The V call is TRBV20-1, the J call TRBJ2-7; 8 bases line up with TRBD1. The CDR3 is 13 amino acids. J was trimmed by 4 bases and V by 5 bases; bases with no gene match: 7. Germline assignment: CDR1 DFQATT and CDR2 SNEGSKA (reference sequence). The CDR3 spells CSAARQGTYEQYF. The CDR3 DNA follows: TGCAGTGCTGCCAGACAGGGGACATACGAGCAGTACTTC.

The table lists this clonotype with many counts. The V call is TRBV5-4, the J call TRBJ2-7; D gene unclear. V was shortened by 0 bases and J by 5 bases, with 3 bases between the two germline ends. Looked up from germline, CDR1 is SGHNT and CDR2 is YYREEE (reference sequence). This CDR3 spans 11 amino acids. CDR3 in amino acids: CASSLEDEQYF. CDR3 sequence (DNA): TGTGCCAGCAGCTTGGAGGACGAGCAGTACTTC. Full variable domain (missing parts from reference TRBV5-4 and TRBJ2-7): ETGVTQSPTHLIKTRGQQVTLRCSSQSGHNTVSWYQQALGQGPQFIFQYYREEENGRGNFPPRFSGLQFPNYSSELNVNALELDDSALYLCASSLEDEQYFGPGTRLTVT.

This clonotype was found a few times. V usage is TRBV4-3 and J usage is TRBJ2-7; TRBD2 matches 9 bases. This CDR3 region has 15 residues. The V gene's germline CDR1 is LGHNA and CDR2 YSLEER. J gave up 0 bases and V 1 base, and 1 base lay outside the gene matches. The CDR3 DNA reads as TGCGCCAGCAGCCAAGGACTAGCGGACTCCTACGAGCAGTACTTC. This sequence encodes CASSQGLADSYEQYF.

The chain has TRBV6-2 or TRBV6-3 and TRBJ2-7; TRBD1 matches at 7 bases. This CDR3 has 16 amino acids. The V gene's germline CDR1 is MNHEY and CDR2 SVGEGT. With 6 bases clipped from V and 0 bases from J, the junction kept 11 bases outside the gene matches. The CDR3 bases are TGTGCCAGCAGCCCCTCCTGGACAGGATTCTCCTACGAGCAGTACTTC. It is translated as CASSPSWTGFSYEQYF.

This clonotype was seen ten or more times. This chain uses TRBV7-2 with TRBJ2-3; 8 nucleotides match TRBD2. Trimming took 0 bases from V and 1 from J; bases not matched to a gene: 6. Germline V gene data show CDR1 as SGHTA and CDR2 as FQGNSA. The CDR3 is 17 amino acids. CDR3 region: CASSLAPPGGGTDTQYF. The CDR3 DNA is TGTGCCAGCAGCTTAGCACCCCCGGGGGGGGGCACAGATACGCAGTATTTT. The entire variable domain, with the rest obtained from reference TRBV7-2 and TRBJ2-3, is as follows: GAGVSQSPSNKVTEKGKDVELRCDPISGHTALYWYRQSLGQGLEFLIYFQGNSAPDKSGLPSDRFSAERTGGSVSTLTIQRTQQEDSAVYLCASSLAPPGGGTDTQYFGPGTRLTVL.

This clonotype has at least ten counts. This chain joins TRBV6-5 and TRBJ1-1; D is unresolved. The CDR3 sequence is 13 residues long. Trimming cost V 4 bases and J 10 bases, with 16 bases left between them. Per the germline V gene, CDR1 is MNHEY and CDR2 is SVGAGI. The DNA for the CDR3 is TGTGCCAGCAGTTCAGGCGCGCCCCGCGTAGCTTTCTTT. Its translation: CASSSGAPRVAFF.

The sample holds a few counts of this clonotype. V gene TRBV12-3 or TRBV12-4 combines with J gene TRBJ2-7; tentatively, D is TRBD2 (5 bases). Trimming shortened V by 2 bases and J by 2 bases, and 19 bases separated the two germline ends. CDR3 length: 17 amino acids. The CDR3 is CASSLSGSPSTPYEQYF. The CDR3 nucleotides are TGTGCCAGCAGTTTATCGGGGTCACCATCAACCCCCTACGAGCAGTACTTC.